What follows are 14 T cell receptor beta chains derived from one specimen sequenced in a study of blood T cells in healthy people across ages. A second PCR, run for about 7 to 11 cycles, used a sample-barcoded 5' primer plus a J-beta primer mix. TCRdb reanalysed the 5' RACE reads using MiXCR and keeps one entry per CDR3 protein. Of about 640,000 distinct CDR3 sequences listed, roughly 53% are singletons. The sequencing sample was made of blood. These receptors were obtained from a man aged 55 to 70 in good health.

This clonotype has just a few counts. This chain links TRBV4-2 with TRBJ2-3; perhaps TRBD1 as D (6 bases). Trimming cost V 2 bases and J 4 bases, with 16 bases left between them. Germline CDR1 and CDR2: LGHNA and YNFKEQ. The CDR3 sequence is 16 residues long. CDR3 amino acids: CASSQTGTRISDTQYF. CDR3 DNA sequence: TGTGCCAGCAGCCAAACCGGGACAAGAATCTCAGATACGCAGTATTTT.

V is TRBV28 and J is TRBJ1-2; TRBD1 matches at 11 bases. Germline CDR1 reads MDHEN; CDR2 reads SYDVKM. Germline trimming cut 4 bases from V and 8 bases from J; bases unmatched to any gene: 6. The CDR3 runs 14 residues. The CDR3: CASSSPDRGRGYTF. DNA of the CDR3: TGTGCCAGCAGTTCCCCGGACAGGGGGCGCGGCTACACCTTC.

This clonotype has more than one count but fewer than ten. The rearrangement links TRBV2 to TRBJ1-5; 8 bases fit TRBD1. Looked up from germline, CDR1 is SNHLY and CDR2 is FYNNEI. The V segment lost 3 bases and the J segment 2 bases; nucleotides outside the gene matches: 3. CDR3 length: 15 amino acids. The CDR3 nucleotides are TGTGCCAGCAGTGAGGACAGGGTTGGCAATCAGCCCCAGCATTTT. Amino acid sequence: CASSEDRVGNQPQHF.

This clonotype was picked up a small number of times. CDR3 residues: CASSQGERKTPLREQYF. The DNA for the CDR3 is TGCGCCAGCAGCCAAGGGGAGAGGAAGACCCCACTGCGGGAGCAGTACTTC. This chain joins TRBV4-1 and TRBJ2-7; D is possibly TRBD2 (5 bases). There are 17 residues in the CDR3. The germline gives CDR1 MGHRA, CDR2 YSYEKL. Trimming pared 1 base from V and 7 bases from J, leaving 23 bases between.

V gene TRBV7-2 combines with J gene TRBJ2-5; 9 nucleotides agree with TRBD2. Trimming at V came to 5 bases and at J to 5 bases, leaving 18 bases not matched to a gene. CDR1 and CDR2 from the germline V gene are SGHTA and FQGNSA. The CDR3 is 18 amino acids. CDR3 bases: TGTGCCAGCAGCCCCACGGGCGGGGGGGCTTATGACGGGGAGACCCAGTACTTC. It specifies CASSPTGGGAYDGETQYF.

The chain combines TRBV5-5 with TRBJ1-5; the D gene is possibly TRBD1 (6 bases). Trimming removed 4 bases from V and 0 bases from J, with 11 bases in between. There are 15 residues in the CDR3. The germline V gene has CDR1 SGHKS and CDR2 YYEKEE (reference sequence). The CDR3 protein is CASSLDSYSNQPQHF. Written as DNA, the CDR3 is TGTGCCAGCAGCCTGGACAGTTATAGCAATCAGCCCCAGCATTTT.

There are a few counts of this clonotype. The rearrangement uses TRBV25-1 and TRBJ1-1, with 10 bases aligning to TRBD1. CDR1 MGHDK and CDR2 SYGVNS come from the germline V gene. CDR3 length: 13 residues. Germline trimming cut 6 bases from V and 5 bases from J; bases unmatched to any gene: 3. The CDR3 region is CASRDRGRTEAFF. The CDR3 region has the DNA TGTGCCAGCAGGGACAGGGGGAGGACTGAAGCTTTCTTT.

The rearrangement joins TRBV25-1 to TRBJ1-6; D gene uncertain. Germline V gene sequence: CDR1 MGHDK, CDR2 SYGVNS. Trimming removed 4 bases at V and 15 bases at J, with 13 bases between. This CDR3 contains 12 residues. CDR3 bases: TGTGCCAGCAGTGTACTCGGGGTCGTCCTCCACTTT. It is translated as CASSVLGVVLHF.

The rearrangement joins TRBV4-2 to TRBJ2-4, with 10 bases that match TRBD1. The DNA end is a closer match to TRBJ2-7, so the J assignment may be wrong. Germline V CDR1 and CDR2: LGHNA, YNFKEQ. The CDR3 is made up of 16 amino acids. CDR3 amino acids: CASSQGVGQGPHEQYF. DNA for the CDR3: TGTGCCAGCAGCCAAGGAGTGGGACAGGGGCCCCACGAGCAGTACTTC.

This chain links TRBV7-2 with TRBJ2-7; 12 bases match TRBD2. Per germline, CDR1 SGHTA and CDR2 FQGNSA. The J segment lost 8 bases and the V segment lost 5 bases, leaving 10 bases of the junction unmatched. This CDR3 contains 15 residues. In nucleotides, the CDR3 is TGTGCCAGCAGCGCCCGGACTAGCGGGGACTGGAAGCAGTACTTC. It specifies CASSARTSGDWKQYF. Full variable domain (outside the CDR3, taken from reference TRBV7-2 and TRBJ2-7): GAGVSQSPSNKVTEKGKDVELRCDPISGHTALYWYRQSLGQGLEFLIYFQGNSAPDKSGLPSDRFSAERTGGSVSTLTIQRTQQEDSAVYLCASSARTSGDWKQYFGPGTRLTVT.

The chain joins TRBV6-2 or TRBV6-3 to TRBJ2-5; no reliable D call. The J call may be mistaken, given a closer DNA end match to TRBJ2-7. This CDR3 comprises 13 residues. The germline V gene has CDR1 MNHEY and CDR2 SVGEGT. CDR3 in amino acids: CASSYVGPSEQYF. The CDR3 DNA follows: TGTGCCAGCAGTTACGTCGGCCCCTCCGAGCAGTACTTC.

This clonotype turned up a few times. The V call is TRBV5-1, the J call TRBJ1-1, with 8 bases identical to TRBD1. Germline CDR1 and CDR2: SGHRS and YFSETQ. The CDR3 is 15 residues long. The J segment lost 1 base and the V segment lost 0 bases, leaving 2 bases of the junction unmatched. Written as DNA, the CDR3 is TGCGCCAGCAGCTTGGCCGGACAGGGGAACACTGAAGCTTTCTTT. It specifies CASSLAGQGNTEAFF.

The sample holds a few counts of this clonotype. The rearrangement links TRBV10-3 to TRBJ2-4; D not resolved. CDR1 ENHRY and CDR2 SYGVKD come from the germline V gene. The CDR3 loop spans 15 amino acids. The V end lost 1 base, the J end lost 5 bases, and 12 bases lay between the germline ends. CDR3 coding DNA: TGTGCCATCAGTGAGTTCGTAGGCCAACAAAACATTCAGTACTTC. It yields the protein CAISEFVGQQNIQYF.

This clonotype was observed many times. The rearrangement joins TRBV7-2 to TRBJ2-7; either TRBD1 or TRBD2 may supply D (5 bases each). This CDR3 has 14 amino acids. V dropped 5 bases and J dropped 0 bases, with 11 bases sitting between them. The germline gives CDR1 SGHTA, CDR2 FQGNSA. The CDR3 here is CASSRDRSSYEQYF. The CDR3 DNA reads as TGTGCCAGCAGCCGGGACCGAAGCTCCTACGAGCAGTACTTC.